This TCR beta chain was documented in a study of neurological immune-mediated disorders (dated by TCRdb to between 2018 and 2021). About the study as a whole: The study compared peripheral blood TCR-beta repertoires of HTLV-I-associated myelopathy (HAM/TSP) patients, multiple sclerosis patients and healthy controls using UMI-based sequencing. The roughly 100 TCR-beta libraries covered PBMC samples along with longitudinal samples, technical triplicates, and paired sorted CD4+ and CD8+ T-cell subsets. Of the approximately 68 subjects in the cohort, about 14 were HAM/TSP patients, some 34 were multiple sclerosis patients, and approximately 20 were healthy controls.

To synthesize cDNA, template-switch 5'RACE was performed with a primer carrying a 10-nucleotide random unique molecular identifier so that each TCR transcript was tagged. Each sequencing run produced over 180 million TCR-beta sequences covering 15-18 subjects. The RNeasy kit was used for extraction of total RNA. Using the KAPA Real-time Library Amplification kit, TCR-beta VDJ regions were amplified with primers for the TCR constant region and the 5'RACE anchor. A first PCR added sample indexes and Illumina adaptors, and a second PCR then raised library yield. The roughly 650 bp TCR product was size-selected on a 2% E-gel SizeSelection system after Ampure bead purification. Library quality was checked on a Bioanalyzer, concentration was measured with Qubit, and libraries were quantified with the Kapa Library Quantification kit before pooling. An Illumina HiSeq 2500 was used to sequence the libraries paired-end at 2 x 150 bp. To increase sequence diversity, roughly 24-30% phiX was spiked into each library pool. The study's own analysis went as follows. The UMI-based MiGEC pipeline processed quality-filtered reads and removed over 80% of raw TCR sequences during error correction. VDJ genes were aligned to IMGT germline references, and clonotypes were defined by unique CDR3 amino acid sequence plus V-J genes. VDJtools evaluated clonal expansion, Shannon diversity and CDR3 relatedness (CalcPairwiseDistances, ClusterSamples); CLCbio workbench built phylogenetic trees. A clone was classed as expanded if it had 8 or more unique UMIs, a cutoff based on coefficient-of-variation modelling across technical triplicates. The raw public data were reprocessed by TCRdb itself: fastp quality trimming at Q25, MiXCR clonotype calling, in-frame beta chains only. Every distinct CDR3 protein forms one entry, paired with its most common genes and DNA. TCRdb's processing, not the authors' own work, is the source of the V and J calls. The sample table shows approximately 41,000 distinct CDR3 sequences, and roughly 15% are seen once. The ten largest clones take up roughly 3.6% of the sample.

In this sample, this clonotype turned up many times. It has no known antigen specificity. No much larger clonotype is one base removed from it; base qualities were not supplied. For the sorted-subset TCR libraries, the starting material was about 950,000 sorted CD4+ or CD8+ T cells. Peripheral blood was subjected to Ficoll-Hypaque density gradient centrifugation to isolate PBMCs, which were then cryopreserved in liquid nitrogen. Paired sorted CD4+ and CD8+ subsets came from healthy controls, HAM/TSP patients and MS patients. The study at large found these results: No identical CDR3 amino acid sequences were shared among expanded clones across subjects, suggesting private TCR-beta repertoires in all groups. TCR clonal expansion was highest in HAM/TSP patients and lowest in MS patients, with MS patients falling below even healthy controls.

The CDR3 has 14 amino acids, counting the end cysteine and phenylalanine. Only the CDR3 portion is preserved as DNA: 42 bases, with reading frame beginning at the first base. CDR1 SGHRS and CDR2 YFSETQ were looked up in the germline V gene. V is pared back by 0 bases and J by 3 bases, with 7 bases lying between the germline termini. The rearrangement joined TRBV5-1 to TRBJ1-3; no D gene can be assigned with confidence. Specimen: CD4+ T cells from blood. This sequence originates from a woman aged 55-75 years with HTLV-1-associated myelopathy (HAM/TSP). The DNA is TGCGCCAGCAGCTTGGTTGGGCTTGGAAACACCATATATTTT. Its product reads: CASSLVGLGNTIYF.